Below are 21 T cell receptor beta chains sequenced from a single sample in a study of identical twins. Each CDR3 protein is one row after TCRdb ran MiXCR on the 5' RACE reads. The repertoire holds 200,000 to 300,000 distinct CDR3 sequences, with roughly 7% as singletons. The same specimen was also included in a second study, on yellow fever vaccine responses in identical twins.

The source material was memory (CD45RO+) T cells sorted from blood. These receptors were obtained from a woman younger than 30 in good health.

A word on this clonotype: This could be a read error, since a much larger clone is one nucleotide away. This chain joins TRBV10-2 and TRBJ2-7; the D gene could be TRBD1 or TRBD2 (5 bases each). CDR1 is WSHSY, CDR2 SAAADI, per germline. CDR3 length: 15 amino acids. The CDR3 loop reads CASRRGGGSSCEQYF. CDR3 nucleotides: TGCGCCAGCCGACGAGGTGGGGGATCCTCCTGCGAGCAGTACTTC.

This clonotype was detected ten times or more. The chain has TRBV12-3 or TRBV12-4 and TRBJ1-1; D is ambiguous. Trimming stripped 2 bases from V and 0 bases from J, with 16 bases between. This CDR3 has 17 residues. CDR3 sequence reads: CASSLRRSLNMNTEAFF. In DNA, the CDR3 is TGTGCCAGCAGTTTAAGACGTTCCCTCAACATGAACACTGAAGCTTTCTTT.

A few counts support this clonotype. The gene calls are TRBV20-1 and TRBJ2-1; 13 bases map to TRBD2. This CDR3 has 16 amino acids. The ends lost 3 bases at V and 8 bases at J; junction bases unmatched: 10. CDR1 and CDR2 from the germline V gene are DFQATT and SNEGSKA (reference sequence). CDR3 DNA: TGCAGTGCTAGGGAACTAGCGGGAGGGCCTAAGGATGAGCAGTTCTTC. Protein: CSARELAGGPKDEQFF.

This clonotype has just a few counts. The gene calls are TRBV28 and TRBJ2-7, with 7 bases that match TRBD2. Per germline, CDR1 MDHEN and CDR2 SYDVKM. With 5 bases clipped from V and 2 bases from J, the junction kept 6 bases outside the gene matches. There are 14 residues in the CDR3. The CDR3 sequence is CASSTFSGTYEQYF. CDR3 sequence (DNA): TGTGCCAGCAGTACATTCAGCGGGACCTACGAGCAGTACTTC.

There are a few counts of this clonotype. The V and J genes are TRBV2 and TRBJ2-6; D gene uncertain. The V gene's germline CDR1 is SNHLY and CDR2 FYNNEI. The CDR3 spans 15 residues. V was clipped by 2 bases and J by 0 bases, with 5 bases between them. In DNA form, the CDR3 reads TGTGCCAGCAGTGAATATGTCTCTGGGGCCAACGTCCTGACTTTC. This codes for CASSEYVSGANVLTF.

This clonotype was picked up many times. The V call is TRBV5-1, the J call TRBJ1-5, with 7 bases fitting TRBD1. The CDR3 is 16 amino acids. V shed 4 bases and J 6 bases; nucleotides not matched to a gene: 13. The germline gives CDR1 SGHRS, CDR2 YFSETQ. CDR3 protein: CASSKGTGQDFQPQHF. Written as DNA, the CDR3 is TGCGCCAGCAGCAAGGGAACCGGACAGGACTTTCAGCCCCAGCATTTT.

This clonotype appeared many times. V and J are TRBV5-1 and TRBJ2-2, with 8 positions matching TRBD1. The J segment lost 2 bases and the V segment lost 3 bases, leaving 3 bases of the junction unmatched. CDR3 length: 15 amino acids. Germline V lookup: CDR1 SGHRS, CDR2 YFSETQ. The CDR3 nucleotides read TGCGCCAGCAGCTCGACAGGGGAAAACACCGGGGAGCTGTTTTTT. It codes for CASSSTGENTGELFF.

This clonotype came up many times. This sequence joins TRBV5-6 and TRBJ2-7; D is perhaps TRBD2 (5 bases). Germline values: CDR1 SGHDT, CDR2 YYEEEE. The CDR3 consists of 14 residues. Trimming left V 0 bases short and J 7 bases short, with 14 bases between. DNA for the CDR3: TGTGCCAGCAGCTTGGGCGGGTGGTTAGGGGAGCAGTACGTC. Protein: CASSLGGWLGEQYV.

Here the CDR3 reads CASSPAPMNTEAFF. The CDR3 DNA reads as TGTGCCAGCTCACCGGCACCTATGAACACTGAAGCTTTCTTT. The gene calls are TRBV18 and TRBJ1-1; D is ambiguous. The V and J ends lost 3 bases and 0 bases respectively, with 8 bases between them. The V gene's germline CDR1 is KGHSH and CDR2 LQKENI. The CDR3 sequence is 14 residues long.

This clonotype occurred many times. J is TRBJ2-2 and V is TRBV5-1; tentatively, D is TRBD2 (6 bases). Trimming stripped 4 bases from V and 3 bases from J, with 16 bases between. Per germline, CDR1 SGHRS and CDR2 YFSETQ. This CDR3 contains 16 residues. CDR3 nucleotide sequence: TGCGCCAGCAGCCCCCGTGGGGGAGGCGACACCGGGGAGCTGTTTTTT. It encodes CASSPRGGGDTGELFF.

This clonotype was seen many times. This chain joins TRBV5-1 and TRBJ2-3; 9 bases are a match to TRBD1. V shed 0 bases and J 0 bases; nucleotides not matched to a gene: 2. CDR3 length: 16 amino acids. Germline V gene data show CDR1 as SGHRS and CDR2 as YFSETQ. The CDR3: CASSLDTGGSTDTQYF. The CDR3 DNA reads as TGCGCCAGCAGCTTGGATACAGGGGGCAGCACAGATACGCAGTATTTT.

This clonotype was picked up a small number of times. The chain has TRBV9 and TRBJ2-3; D gene unclear. The V end lost 0 bases, the J end lost 2 bases, and 16 bases lay between the germline ends. The germline CDR1 and CDR2 sequences are SGDLS and YYNGEE. The CDR3 runs to 17 residues. CDR3 DNA: TGTGCCAGCAGCGTAGGTACAGCCAGCTACCACACAGATACGCAGTATTTT. This encodes CASSVGTASYHTDTQYF.

This clonotype has at least ten counts. The chain carries TRBV4-1 and TRBJ2-5; 8 bases match TRBD2. CDR3 length: 15 residues. Trimming took 0 bases from V and 4 from J; bases not matched to a gene: 4. The germline gives CDR1 MGHRA, CDR2 YSYEKL. DNA for the CDR3: TGCGCCAGCAGCCAAGAATTGGCGGGAGGAGAGACCCAGTACTTC. Protein product: CASSQELAGGETQYF.

This clonotype has a handful of counts. CDR3 loop: CAISEQANTEAFF. The CDR3 region has the DNA TGTGCCATCAGTGAGCAGGCGAACACTGAAGCTTTCTTT. This chain uses TRBV10-3 with TRBJ1-1; D uncertain. CDR3 length: 13 residues. Trimming left V 2 bases short and J 1 base short, with 5 bases between. In germline, CDR1 is ENHRY, CDR2 SYGVKD.

The V call is TRBV20-1, the J call TRBJ1-2, with D possibly matching TRBD1 (6 bases). Trimming removed 5 bases from V and 2 bases from J, with 12 bases in between. CDR3 size: 13 residues. The germline V gene encodes CDR1 DFQATT and CDR2 SNEGSKA (reference sequence). This chain's CDR3 is CSAPGAGNYGYTF. The DNA of the CDR3 is TGCAGTGCTCCAGGGGCGGGGAACTATGGCTACACCTTC.

This clonotype was seen a few times. The chain employs TRBV28 and TRBJ2-1; D not certain. V was clipped by 2 bases and J by 9 bases, with 17 bases between them. Looked up from germline, CDR1 is MDHEN and CDR2 is SYDVKM. The CDR3 loop spans 15 amino acids. CDR3 sequence reads: CASSLGQVLLGEQFF. The CDR3 DNA sequence: TGTGCCAGCAGTTTAGGGCAGGTTTTACTTGGTGAGCAGTTCTTC.

This clonotype was seen repeatedly, ten times or more. The J gene is TRBJ1-2, the V gene TRBV5-1; weak D call: TRBD1 (6 bases). The CDR3 is 14 residues long. V dropped 1 base and J dropped 6 bases, with 13 bases sitting between them. CDR1 is SGHRS and CDR2 is YFSETQ in the germline V gene. This CDR3 reads CASSLRSEGDGYTF. The CDR3 DNA is TGCGCCAGCAGCTTGAGGTCAGAGGGGGATGGCTACACCTTC.

The rearrangement links TRBV27 to TRBJ2-1, with 9 nucleotides matching TRBD2. Losses at the gene ends were 3 bases for V and 6 bases for J; bases not matched to a gene: 12. Germline V CDR1 and CDR2: MNHEY, SMNVEV (reference sequence). This CDR3 is built from 17 residues. The CDR3 loop is CASSLAPSGARANEQFF. CDR3 sequence (DNA): TGTGCCAGCAGTTTGGCGCCTAGCGGGGCCCGGGCCAATGAGCAGTTCTTC.

This clonotype has only a few counts. This CDR3 is CASSFRAGVLNEQFF. The CDR3 DNA reads TGTGCCAGCAGCTTTAGAGCGGGAGTCCTCAATGAGCAGTTCTTC. The chain uses TRBV5-4 and TRBJ2-1; the match to TRBD2 covers 8 bases. This CDR3 has 15 amino acids. CDR1 and CDR2 (germline): SGHNT, YYREEE (reference sequence). The J segment lost 6 bases and the V segment lost 2 bases, leaving 7 bases of the junction unmatched. The entire variable domain, with the rest obtained from reference TRBV5-4 and TRBJ2-1, is as follows: ETGVTQSPTHLIKTRGQQVTLRCSSQSGHNTVSWYQQALGQGPQFIFQYYREEENGRGNFPPRFSGLQFPNYSSELNVNALELDDSALYLCASSFRAGVLNEQFFGPGTRLTVL.

V gene TRBV7-2 combines with J gene TRBJ1-5; the match to TRBD1 covers 9 bases. Germline V CDR1 and CDR2: SGHTA, FQGNSA. This CDR3 has 16 amino acids. V shed 3 bases, J shed 3 bases, and the junction held 6 bases outside the gene matches. The CDR3 DNA sequence: TGTGCCAGCAGCTTGGTCGGGACAGGGAACAATCAGCCCCAGCATTTT. Translating it yields CASSLVGTGNNQPQHF. The full variable domain, with the rest looked up from reference TRBV7-2 and TRBJ1-5, is GAGVSQSPSNKVTEKGKDVELRCDPISGHTALYWYRQSLGQGLEFLIYFQGNSAPDKSGLPSDRFSAERTGGSVSTLTIQRTQQEDSAVYLCASSLVGTGNNQPQHFGDGTRLSIL.

This chain joins TRBV10-3 and TRBJ1-2; TRBD1 matches at 7 bases. This CDR3 region has 14 residues. Germline V gene data show CDR1 as ENHRY and CDR2 as SYGVKD. J was trimmed by 7 bases and V by 4 bases; bases with no gene match: 9. The CDR3 sequence: CAISGISDRVGYTF. For the CDR3, the DNA is TGTGCCATCAGTGGAATTTCAGACAGGGTTGGCTACACCTTC.